This paragraph covers one T cell receptor (beta chain) sequence. This sample was taken from a study of blood T cell repertoires in COVID-19. V lost 1 base and J lost 6, with 11 bases in between. This CDR3 comprises 14 residues. Germline CDR1 SGHRS, CDR2 YFSETQ. Generated by immunoSEQ multiplex PCR, the TCRdb table keeps only in-frame clones and is missing some. The data contain some 100,000 clones, around 90% of them singletons. The chain employs TRBV5-1 and TRBJ1-5; D is ambiguous. The clonotype originates from an older man with acute or convalescent COVID-19. Sequencing was carried out using peripheral blood. The CDR3 loop is CASSLSGGSQPQHF. As DNA, the CDR3 is TGCGCCAGCAGCTTGTCCGGCGGGTCTCAGCCCCAGCATTTT. Combining the CDR3 with reference TRBV5-1 and TRBJ1-5 gives the whole variable domain KAGVTQTPRYLIKTRGQQVTLSCSPISGHRSVSWYQQTPGQGLQFLFEYFSETQRNKGNFPGRFSGRQFSNSRSEMNVSTLELGDSALYLCASSLSGGSQPQHFGDGTRLSIL.